This TCR beta chain was recorded in a study of blood T cell repertoires in COVID-19. Generated by immunoSEQ multiplex PCR, the TCRdb table keeps only in-frame clones and is missing some. Of fewer than 350,000 clones in the sample, 86% are singletons; the top ten hold approximately 2%. This clone was seen just once. CDR3 size: 15 residues. Per germline, CDR1 SGHNT and CDR2 YYREEE (reference sequence). The J segment lost 5 bases and the V segment lost 4 bases, leaving 9 bases of the junction unmatched. The chain has TRBV5-4 and TRBJ1-1; 9 bases agree with TRBD1. This TCR was sampled from a woman between 25 and 40 years old who had recovered from COVID-19. The sequencing sample was made of peripheral blood. This chain's CDR3 is CASSPWTGVGTEAFF. The DNA of the CDR3 is TGTGCCAGCAGCCCATGGACAGGGGTTGGGACTGAAGCTTTCTTT.